This T cell receptor beta chain originates from a study of T cells after yellow fever vaccination. In the study overall: The SMART-Seq v4 Ultra Low Input method served to prepare the low-cell-number fractions.

This clonotype was detected only a few times. What it recognizes is unknown. As TCR cDNA was made by 5'RACE template switching, a universal primer site and UMIs were added. MiXCR, run by TCRdb on the 5' RACE reads, gives a single entry per CDR3 protein. The sample yields about 500,000 distinct CDR3 sequences, about a sixth seen once. Points from the study as a whole: Reappearance after the booster was observed for most primary-vaccination clones (about 97% CD4, less than 90% CD8).

Per the germline V gene, CDR1 is DFQATT and CDR2 is SNEGSKA (reference sequence). This CDR3 comprises 16 residues. V was pared by 4 bases and J by 0 bases, with 5 bases of the junction left unmatched. This specimen was PBMCs, taken more than 4 days after the first yellow fever vaccination. The V and J genes are TRBV20-1 and TRBJ2-6; TRBD2 agrees at 8 bases. This TCR derives from a young man who received the YFV17D yellow fever vaccine. The CDR3 coding sequence is TGCAGTGCTACGAGCGGGGGACCCTCTGGGGCCAACGTCCTGACTTTC. It specifies CSATSGGPSGANVLTF.